These T cell receptor beta chains were read from a single sample in a study of Graves' ophthalmopathy and Graves' hyperthyroidism. MiXCR, run by TCRdb on the multiplex PCR reads, gives a single entry per CDR3 protein. The sample shows some 380,000 distinct CDR3 sequences, approximately 15% of them seen only once. Specimen: peripheral blood. These TCRs come from a woman between 18 and 29 years old with stable Graves' hyperthyroidism. Both conserved end residues are part of each CDR3. A D gene is named only where the DNA matches it firmly. Rows may omit the clone size; those that give it use once, few, many or a size class.

J,D,length,V,size,CDR3,DNA
TRBJ2-7,NA,14,TRBV2,many,CASSEGDTSYEQYF,TGTGCCAGCAGTGAAGGGGACACCTCCTACGAGCAGTACTTC
TRBJ1-3,NA,15,TRBV7-6,many,CASSRGQDGGNTIYF,TGTGCCAGCAGCCGGGGACAAGATGGAGGAAACACCATATATTTT
TRBJ2-5,NA,13,TRBV10-1,NA,CASTRDSKETQYF,TGCGCCAGCACCAGGGACTCCAAGGAGACCCAGTACTTC
TRBJ1-1,NA,12,TRBV25-1,many,CASRDLTTEAFF,TGTGCCAGCAGGGACCTGACCACTGAAGCTTTCTTT
TRBJ2-5,TRBD2,15,TRBV12-3/TRBV12-4,many,CASSLVAGGPETQYF,TGTGCCAGCAGTTTAGTAGCGGGGGGCCCAGAGACCCAGTACTTC
TRBJ2-2,NA,13,TRBV20-1,many,CSARTGRAGELFF,TGCAGTGCTAGGACAGGAAGGGCCGGGGAGCTGTTTTTT
TRBJ1-6,NA,15,TRBV7-2,many,CASSLGPAYNSPLHF,TGTGCCAGCAGCTTAGGACCGGCCTATAATTCACCCCTCCACTTT
TRBJ1-1,NA,15,TRBV9,few,CASSGRQDLNTEAFF,TGTGCCAGCAGCGGAAGACAGGACTTGAACACTGAAGCTTTCTTT
TRBJ1-2,NA,14,TRBV12-3/TRBV12-4,many,CASSPGTLNYGYTF,TGTGCCAGCAGTCCCGGGACACTTAACTATGGCTACACCTTC
TRBJ2-5,NA,13,TRBV20-1,NA,CSAPRASGETQYF,TGCAGTGCTCCCAGGGCCAGTGGAGAGACCCAGTACTTC
TRBJ2-7,TRBD1,14,TRBV5-5,few,CASSIQTGGAEQYF,TGTGCCAGCAGCATACAGACAGGGGGCGCCGAGCAGTACTTC
TRBJ1-2,NA,12,TRBV6-5,many,CASSLQGLPVTF,TGTGCCAGCAGTTTGCAGGGGCTACCGGTTACCTTC
TRBJ2-7,NA,12,TRBV7-9,many,CASSQRGWEQYF,TGTGCCAGCAGCCAACGGGGTTGGGAGCAGTACTTC
TRBJ2-7,TRBD2,14,TRBV10-3,many,CAISDRGGSYEQYF,TGTGCCATCAGTGATCGGGGGGGCTCCTACGAGCAGTACTTC
TRBJ1-2,TRBD1,14,TRBV2,many,CASCWDSFSGGYTF,TGTGCCAGCTGCTGGGACAGCTTCTCTGGTGGCTACACCTTC
TRBJ1-2,TRBD1,14,TRBV7-9,many,CASSLNRGGYGYTF,TGTGCCAGCAGCTTAAACAGGGGAGGGTATGGCTACACCTTC
TRBJ2-7,TRBD2,14,TRBV10-2,NA,CASRALTSVYEQYF,TGCGCCAGCAGAGCCTTGACTAGCGTGTACGAGCAGTACTTC
TRBJ1-6,NA,15,TRBV5-5,few,CASSALGIRNSPLHF,TGTGCCAGCAGCGCCTTAGGCATACGGAATTCACCCCTCCACTTT
TRBJ2-7,NA,13,TRBV18,many,CASSPKTIYEQYF,TGTGCCAGCTCACCAAAAACGATCTACGAGCAGTACTTC
TRBJ1-3,NA,15,TRBV6-5,many,CASSSPGGSGNTIYF,TGTGCCAGCAGTTCCCCCGGGGGATCTGGAAACACCATATATTTT
TRBJ2-5,NA,12,TRBV12-5,NA,CASGSQGLAQYF,TGTGCTAGTGGTTCCCAGGGGTTGGCCCAGTACTTC
TRBJ2-7,NA,12,TRBV10-3,few,CAIDSGSYEQYF,TGTGCCATCGATTCAGGCTCCTACGAGCAGTACTTC
TRBJ1-1,NA,13,TRBV7-9,many,CASSYHAADGAFF,TGTGCCAGCAGCTACCACGCCGCCGATGGGGCTTTCTTT
TRBJ2-5,NA,13,TRBV18,many,CASSTTRQETQYF,TGTGCCAGCTCTACGACTCGCCAAGAGACCCAGTACTTC
TRBJ2-7,NA,14,TRBV11-3,many,CASSFTEYSYEQYF,TGTGCCAGCAGCTTCACTGAGTACTCCTACGAGCAGTACTTC
TRBJ2-1,NA,15,TRBV20-1,NA,CSARGRQVGNNEQFF,TGCAGTGCTAGGGGACGACAGGTGGGGAACAATGAGCAGTTCTTC
TRBJ2-2,TRBD2,18,TRBV15,NA,CATSRGGDLRGGSGELFF,TGTGCCACCAGCAGAGGTGGAGATTTGCGGGGGGGCTCCGGGGAGCTGTTTTTT
TRBJ1-5,NA,15,TRBV19,many,CASSIVGGSNQPQHF,TGTGCCAGTAGTATAGTTGGGGGTTCCAATCAGCCCCAGCATTTT
TRBJ2-5,TRBD2,13,TRBV6-5,many,CASERGLQETQYF,TGTGCCAGCGAGCGGGGGTTACAAGAGACCCAGTACTTC
TRBJ2-7,TRBD2,15,TRBV12-3/TRBV12-4,many,CASSWGGSGVDEQYF,TGTGCCAGCAGTTGGGGTGGTAGCGGGGTAGACGAGCAGTACTTC
TRBJ2-5,NA,14,TRBV12-3/TRBV12-4,many,CASSYPARQETQYF,TGTGCCAGCAGCTACCCGGCCCGCCAAGAGACCCAGTACTTC
TRBJ2-3,NA,16,TRBV6-1,NA,CASSEGLGTSTDTQYF,TGTGCCAGCAGTGAAGGTCTAGGGACTAGCACAGATACGCAGTATTTT
TRBJ2-5,NA,13,TRBV9,many,CASSGGTSSPQYF,TGTGCCAGCAGCGGAGGGACTTCATCGCCCCAGTACTTC